This T cell receptor beta chain was obtained from a study of blood T cell repertoires in COVID-19. For the study at large: Collection of acute and convalescent COVID-19 samples took place in the United States, Italy and Spain. The cDNA or gDNA used as material had been derived from T cells, B-cell-depleted T cells, or PBMCs.

Germline V gene sequence: CDR1 GTSNPN, CDR2 SVGIG (reference sequence). The CDR3 length is 16 residues. J gave up 3 bases and V 2 bases, and 12 bases lay outside the gene matches. This clone came up once. The table came from immunoSEQ multiplex PCR; TCRdb's copy has only in-frame clones and leaves some out. This sample yields tens of thousands of clones, of which 70% to 90% are seen a single time; about 3.8% belongs to the top ten. Sequencing was performed on peripheral blood. This TCR came from a human donor in a cohort sampled during active COVID-19. The chain recombines TRBV30 with TRBJ2-7; 8 bases align to TRBD2. The CDR3 nucleotides read TGTGCCTGGAGTACCGTGGGCGTTAGCGGGATCTACGAGCAGTACTTC. It encodes CAWSTVGVSGIYEQYF.